Listed below are T cell receptor beta chains from one sample, sequenced in a study of OX40 agonist ivuxolimab in advanced cancers. The table came from immunoSEQ multiplex PCR; TCRdb's copy has only in-frame clones and leaves some out. The data show over 65,000 clones, with around 86% seen just once and just under 2% held by the top ten. Sequenced here: CD4+ or CD8+ T cells sorted from blood, sampled in a trial of the OX40 agonist ivuxolimab. The receptors were sampled from an adult with an advanced solid tumor such as melanoma, head and neck, liver or kidney cancer. Each CDR3 is given with its conserved first and last residue. D genes are given only for firm matches. Clone sizes are given selectively: once, few, many, or a class where the clone is expanded.

cdr3_nt: TGTGCCAGCAGGGGGGGACGGCCAAACACCGGGGAGCTGTTTTTT
cdr3_aa: CASRGGRPNTGELFF
clone_size: -
v_call: TRBV7-2
j_call: TRBJ2-2
d_call: -

cdr3_nt: TGTGCCAGCAGTTCCGGGACCGCACTCTATGGCTACACCTTC
cdr3_aa: CASSSGTALYGYTF
clone_size: few
v_call: TRBV6-5
j_call: TRBJ1-2
d_call: -

cdr3_nt: TGTGCCAGCAGCTTGGCCGGGGGGCTTAATTCACCCCTCCACTTT
cdr3_aa: CASSLAGGLNSPLHF
clone_size: -
v_call: TRBV5-6
j_call: TRBJ1-6
d_call: -

cdr3_nt: TGTGCCAGCAACCGGTGGGGGGGTGGAGGAAACACCATATATTTT
cdr3_aa: CASNRWGGGGNTIYF
clone_size: -
v_call: TRBV28
j_call: TRBJ1-3
d_call: -

cdr3_nt: TGCGCCAGCAGTTACCTCCCAGGGCAGGGTCAGCCCCAGCATTTT
cdr3_aa: CASSYLPGQGQPQHF
clone_size: -
v_call: TRBV5-1
j_call: TRBJ1-5
d_call: -

cdr3_nt: TGCGCCAGCAGCTTGGGAGTCGAGAGGGCGAACACTGAAGCTTTCTTT
cdr3_aa: CASSLGVERANTEAFF
clone_size: -
v_call: TRBV5-1
j_call: TRBJ1-1
d_call: -

cdr3_nt: TGCGCCAGCAGCTTGGGGGGACAGTTAACCGGGGAGCTGTTTTTT
cdr3_aa: CASSLGGQLTGELFF
clone_size: few
v_call: TRBV5-1
j_call: TRBJ2-2
d_call: TRBD1

cdr3_nt: TGTGCCAGCAGCTACGACAGAGATGTCGGAAACACCATATATTTT
cdr3_aa: CASSYDRDVGNTIYF
clone_size: -
v_call: TRBV2
j_call: TRBJ1-3
d_call: -

cdr3_nt: TGTGCCAGCAGCCCCGACATCCTGGAAAGAGCTTTCTTT
cdr3_aa: CASSPDILERAFF
clone_size: -
v_call: TRBV5-5
j_call: TRBJ1-1
d_call: -

cdr3_nt: TGTGCCATCAGTGTAAACCCCTTTACTGAAGCTTTCTTT
cdr3_aa: CAISVNPFTEAFF
clone_size: -
v_call: TRBV10-3
j_call: TRBJ1-1
d_call: -

cdr3_nt: TGCAGTGCCTTCAACAATGAGCAGTTCTTC
cdr3_aa: CSAFNNEQFF
clone_size: -
v_call: TRBV20-1
j_call: TRBJ2-1
d_call: -

cdr3_nt: TGTGCCAGCAGTTCTTTCTATATGTATGGCTACACCTTC
cdr3_aa: CASSSFYMYGYTF
clone_size: -
v_call: TRBV25-1
j_call: TRBJ1-2
d_call: -